Each of the 11 T cell receptor beta chains below was sequenced from the same sample in a study of CD8 T cells in ankylosing spondylitis. Whole-study findings and limits: Seemingly characteristic of ankylosing spondylitis blood was a TCR beta motif consisting of several highly homologous variants.

TCRdb reanalysed the 5' RACE reads using MiXCR and keeps one entry per CDR3 protein. Of fewer than 400,000 distinct CDR3 sequences in the sample, 8% are singletons; the top ten hold about 14%. These receptors lack a known antigen. The sequencing sample was made of blood, either unsorted or a sorted T cell fraction (not recorded which). The receptors derive from a male donor with ankylosing spondylitis.

The CDR3 reads CASSPGQKGGADTQYF. Here the CDR3 DNA reads TGTGCCAGCAGTCCGGGACAGAAAGGTGGCGCAGATACGCAGTATTTT. The chain links TRBV27 to TRBJ2-3, with 7 bases identical to TRBD1. CDR1 and CDR2 from the germline V gene are MNHEY and SMNVEV (reference sequence). The CDR3 has 16 amino acids. Trimming at V came to 5 bases and at J to 4 bases, leaving 12 bases not matched to a gene.

This chain links TRBV5-1 with TRBJ2-1, with TRBD2 matching over 10 bases. The CDR3 runs to 17 residues. CDR1 is SGHRS and CDR2 is YFSETQ in the germline V gene. The J segment lost 3 bases and the V segment lost 3 bases, leaving 9 bases of the junction unmatched. The CDR3 nucleotides read TGCGCCAGCAGCTATATGGGGCTAGCGGGGGTCTACAATGAGCAGTTCTTC. Amino acid sequence: CASSYMGLAGVYNEQFF.

J is TRBJ2-1 and V is TRBV7-8; D is uncertain. V lost 10 bases and J lost 5, with 15 bases in between. Germline CDR1 is SGHVS and CDR2 is FQNEAQ. The CDR3 is made up of 13 amino acids. For the CDR3, the DNA is TGTGCCACCTCTGGAGACCTACACAATGAGCAGTTCTTC. This gives the protein CATSGDLHNEQFF.

This clonotype was picked up many times. The rearrangement links TRBV20-1 to TRBJ2-1; D not resolved. There are 14 residues in the CDR3. From germline, CDR1 is DFQATT and CDR2 SNEGSKA (reference sequence). The ends were cut back, 6 bases at V and 0 bases at J, with 12 bases in the middle. The chain's CDR3 is CSAPVSSSYNEQFF. The CDR3 DNA reads TGCAGTGCACCTGTCTCGAGCTCCTACAATGAGCAGTTCTTC.

This clonotype was detected a few times. This chain connects TRBV25-1 to TRBJ2-7, with D maybe TRBD2 (6 bases). V lost 3 bases, J lost 3 bases, and 12 bases lay in between. Germline CDR1 and CDR2: MGHDK and SYGVNS. The CDR3 has 14 residues. CDR3 in amino acids: CASSEGGDRYEQYF. DNA for the CDR3: TGTGCCAGCAGTGAGGGAGGAGATCGCTACGAGCAGTACTTC.

This clonotype was counted only a few times. This chain joins TRBV5-1 and TRBJ2-5; 8 nucleotides line up with TRBD1. Germline loops: CDR1 SGHRS, CDR2 YFSETQ. The CDR3 extends over 16 amino acids. With V trimmed by 6 bases and J by 0 bases, 10 bases remained unmatched. Written as DNA, the CDR3 is TGCGCCAGCACCGAGGGATCAGGGGGCCACCAAGAGACCCAGTACTTC. Encoded protein: CASTEGSGGHQETQYF.

This clonotype was detected many times. V is TRBV7-8 and J is TRBJ2-7; 9 bases match TRBD2. With 2 bases clipped from V and 6 bases from J, the junction kept 8 bases outside the gene matches. Germline V lookup: CDR1 SGHVS, CDR2 FQNEAQ. The CDR3 loop spans 15 amino acids. Here the CDR3 DNA reads TGTGCCAGCAGCTTATTCCGTCTAGCGGGAACCGAGCAGTACTTC. Its translation is CASSLFRLAGTEQYF.

This clonotype was seen many times. V is TRBV9 and J is TRBJ1-3; unclear D gene. Germline CDR1 and CDR2: SGDLS and YYNGEE. The CDR3 consists of 14 residues. V gave up 1 base and J gave up 0 bases, with 5 bases separating them. CDR3 sequence reads: CASSVLGSGNTIYF. The CDR3 DNA sequence: TGTGCCAGCAGCGTACTGGGCTCTGGAAACACCATATATTTT.

Ten or more counts support this clonotype. The DNA of the CDR3 is TGCAGCGTCACCAGAGACCTCCAAGAGACCCAGTACTTC. Protein: CSVTRDLQETQYF. The chain employs TRBV29-1 and TRBJ2-5; D unresolved. Germline CDR1 and CDR2: SQVTM and ANQGSEA. V lost 6 bases to trimming and J lost 1 base, with 12 bases between them. The CDR3 is 13 residues long.

The V gene is TRBV12-3 or TRBV12-4, the J gene TRBJ2-3; 14 bases agree with TRBD2. Trimming took 4 bases from V and 0 from J; bases not matched to a gene: 6. CDR3 length: 18 amino acids. CDR3 DNA: TGTGCCAGCAGTTCCGGGACTAGCGGGAGTTGGAGCACAGATACGCAGTATTTT. The encoded protein is CASSSGTSGSWSTDTQYF.

This clonotype was seen more than once but under ten times. This chain connects TRBV9 to TRBJ2-1, with 12 bases that match TRBD2. The CDR3 has 16 residues. Germline V gives CDR1 SGDLS, CDR2 YYNGEE. Trimming at V came to 4 bases and at J to 4 bases, leaving 6 bases not matched to a gene. In DNA form, the CDR3 reads TGTGCCAGCAGCACGGGACTAGCGGGTTGGTACAATGAGCAGTTCTTC. Protein product: CASSTGLAGWYNEQFF.